This TCR beta chain was found in a study of technical replicates of blood from several donors. Some clones are missing from TCRdb's copy, which holds only in-frame ones; the method was immunoSEQ multiplex PCR. The table shows about 90,000 clones, with 94% occurring only once. This CDR3 region has 15 residues. Germline V gene lookup returns CDR1 SGHTA and CDR2 FQGTGA. Losses at the gene ends were 5 bases for V and 5 bases for J; bases not matched to a gene: 6. J is TRBJ2-1 and V is TRBV7-3; 10 nucleotides agree with TRBD2. The sequence came from a human donor in good health. Material for sequencing was T cells isolated from PBMCs. CDR3 region: CASSKPSGGHNEQFF. CDR3 coding DNA: TGTGCCAGCAGCAAACCTAGCGGGGGTCACAATGAGCAGTTCTTC.